A single sample is the source of the 6 T cell receptor beta chains below, sequenced in a study of blood T cell repertoires in COVID-19. Only in-frame clones appear in the TCRdb table, and some are missing; sequencing was by immunoSEQ multiplex PCR. The table has under 250,000 clones, around four fifths seen once. Sequenced material: peripheral blood. These receptors all come from an older woman with active or convalescent COVID-19.

The V and J genes are TRBV24-1 and TRBJ2-1, with D tentatively TRBD1 (6 bases). The CDR3 sequence is 14 residues long. V was trimmed by 4 bases and J by 1 base, leaving 7 bases between them. Germline V gene data show CDR1 as KGHDR and CDR2 as SFDVKD. The CDR3 DNA reads TGTGCCACCAGTGACAGGGGTTCCTACAATGAGCAGTTCTTC. This encodes CATSDRGSYNEQFF.

This clone was observed a few times. The CDR3 is CASSLTGGNQPQHF. The CDR3 nucleotides read TGTGCCAGCAGCTTAACAGGCGGCAATCAGCCCCAGCATTTT. This rearrangement joins TRBV7-9 to TRBJ1-5; D possibly corresponds to TRBD1 (5 bases). V lost 2 bases and J lost 2, with 7 bases in between. The CDR3 consists of 14 residues. Germline CDR1 is SEHNR and CDR2 is FQNEAQ (reference sequence). The full variable domain, its missing parts supplied by reference TRBV7-9 and TRBJ1-5, is DTGVSQNPRHKITKRGQNVTFRCDPISEHNRLYWYRQTLGQGPEFLTYFQNEAQLEKSRLLSDRFSAERPKGSFSTLEIQRTEQGDSAMYLCASSLTGGNQPQHFGDGTRLSIL.

The genes are TRBV24-1 and TRBJ2-5; perhaps TRBD2 as D (7 bases). V lost 4 bases, J lost 1 base, and 12 bases lay in between. This CDR3 is built from 15 residues. Germline V lookup: CDR1 KGHDR, CDR2 SFDVKD. The CDR3 DNA is TGTGCCACCAGTGAAGGGGGGGGAAGCCAAGAGACCCAGTACTTC. Protein product: CATSEGGGSQETQYF.

A note on this clone: The same CDR3 also results from other DNA sequences found in this sample. The chain employs TRBV27 and TRBJ1-5; D might be TRBD1 (6 bases). CDR3 length equals 14 residues. Trimming took off 2 bases at V and 6 bases at J, with 11 bases between the two ends. Per germline, CDR1 MNHEY and CDR2 SMNVEV (reference sequence). CDR3 sequence: CASSLGGGGQPQHF. CDR3 nucleotides: TGTGCCAGCAGTTTAGGGGGCGGGGGTCAGCCCCAGCATTTT.

The CDR3 region has the DNA TGCGCCAGCAGCTTGGGGGAGAAGGGTGGCTACACCTTC. Its translation is CASSLGEKGGYTF. This chain connects TRBV5-1 to TRBJ1-2, with no clear D. This CDR3 is 13 amino acids long. The germline V gene encodes CDR1 SGHRS and CDR2 YFSETQ. Trimming removed 0 bases from V and 7 bases from J, with 10 bases in between.

The CDR3: CASSGTSGSTDTQYF. In DNA form, the CDR3 reads TGTGCCAGCAGCGGGACTAGCGGGAGCACAGATACGCAGTATTTT. The V call is TRBV9, the J call TRBJ2-3; 11 bases agree with TRBD2. CDR3 size: 15 residues. Per the germline V gene, CDR1 is SGDLS and CDR2 is YYNGEE. With V trimmed by 3 bases and J by 0 bases, 0 bases remained unmatched.